These 26 T cell receptor beta chains came from one sample sequenced in a study of patients and donors after allogeneic stem cell transplantation. TCRdb processed the RT-PCR reads anew with MiXCR; each CDR3 protein has one entry. Of over 65,000 distinct CDR3 sequences in the sample, about 30% are singletons; the top ten hold around 27%. The sequencing input was blood, either unsorted or a sorted T cell fraction (not recorded which). The receptors originated from a human donor who was either an allogeneic HSCT recipient or a stem cell or donor lymphocyte infusion donor (not recorded which). It is not recorded whose cells these are; they may come from a transplant donor.

This clonotype was found a few times. V usage is TRBV14 and J usage is TRBJ1-1; D gene uncertain. V lost 4 bases and J 6 bases, leaving 12 bases between the germline ends. The CDR3 spans 13 residues. Germline CDR1 and CDR2: SGHDN and FVKESK. The CDR3 bases are TGTGCCAGCAGCCGCCGGACGAAGGCTGAAGCTTTCTTT. It yields the protein CASSRRTKAEAFF.

The chain recombines TRBV20-1 with TRBJ2-1, with 10 positions matching TRBD2. The V segment lost 3 bases and the J segment 2 bases; nucleotides outside the gene matches: 4. The CDR3 totals 15 residues. Germline V gene data show CDR1 as DFQATT and CDR2 as SNEGSKA (reference sequence). In nucleotides, the CDR3 is TGCAGTGCTAGTGGTCTAGCGGGGGCCTACAATGAGCAGTTCTTC. Protein: CSASGLAGAYNEQFF.

The chain joins TRBV7-9 to TRBJ2-1; 7 nucleotides agree with TRBD1. The CDR3 extends over 15 amino acids. Germline CDR1 and CDR2: SEHNR and FQNEAQ (reference sequence). V dropped 5 bases and J dropped 0; count of bases not matched to a gene: 4. CDR3 bases: TGTGCCAGCAGCCACAGGGGTATCTCCTACAATGAGCAGTTCTTC. Protein: CASSHRGISYNEQFF.

There are a few counts of this clonotype. This sequence joins TRBV5-1 and TRBJ1-1; tentative D call: TRBD1 (6 bases). Germline lookup yields CDR1 SGHRS and CDR2 YFSETQ. The length of the CDR3 is 16 residues. Trimming stripped 4 bases from V and 0 bases from J, with 16 bases between. DNA for the CDR3: TGCGCCAGCAGCCTGCATGGACAGCCTCTGAACACTGAAGCTTTCTTT. Its translation: CASSLHGQPLNTEAFF.

The chain has TRBV7-9 and TRBJ2-7, with TRBD2 as a possible D gene (6 bases). Per the germline V gene, CDR1 is SEHNR and CDR2 is FQNEAQ (reference sequence). This CDR3 has 16 residues. V lost 0 bases to trimming and J lost 2 bases, with 14 bases between them. The CDR3 protein is CASSLAFSGQTYEQYF. In DNA form, the CDR3 reads TGTGCCAGCAGCTTAGCGTTTAGCGGCCAGACCTACGAGCAGTACTTC.

The rearrangement uses TRBV12-3 or TRBV12-4 and TRBJ2-7, with D unclear. Between the trimmed V and J ends, which lost 1 base and 1 base, there was a span of 5 bases. The CDR3 runs 13 residues. The CDR3 reads CASSLDLSYEQYF. CDR3 DNA sequence: TGTGCCAGCAGTTTAGACTTGTCCTACGAGCAGTACTTC.

This clonotype showed up just a few times. J is TRBJ2-7 and V is TRBV3-1; 9 bases agree with TRBD2. Germline CDR1 and CDR2: LGHDT and YNNKEL (reference sequence). V was pared by 4 bases and J by 5 bases, with 9 bases of the junction left unmatched. This CDR3 has 15 amino acids. CDR3 in DNA: TGTGCCAGCAGCCCCCTCGCTAGCGGGACGGACGAGCAGTACTTC. Translation: CASSPLASGTDEQYF.

For this clonotype: This CDR3 is missing its conserved last phenylalanine or tryptophan, likely due to a read error. The genes are TRBV6-2 or TRBV6-3 and TRBJ2-5; TRBD2 aligns across 14 bases. The ends lost 5 bases at V and 6 bases at J; junction bases unmatched: 11. Germline V gene data show CDR1 as MNHEY and CDR2 as SVGEGT. The CDR3 length is 17 residues. DNA of the CDR3: TGTGCCAGCAGTCAAATCCCGGGACTAGCGGGAGAAAAGACCCAGTACCTC. Translation gives CASSQIPGLAGEKTQYL.

In this sample, this clonotype turned up a few times. This chain joins TRBV7-9 and TRBJ2-7, with a tentative D call TRBD1 (5 bases). This CDR3 contains 13 residues. From germline, CDR1 is SEHNR and CDR2 FQNEAQ (reference sequence). Trimming took off 3 bases at V and 3 bases at J, with 9 bases between the two ends. The CDR3 reads CASSLGQDYEQYF. DNA of the CDR3: TGTGCCAGCAGCTTGGGGCAGGACTACGAGCAGTACTTC.

This clonotype was seen more than once but under ten times. DNA of the CDR3: TGCAGTGCTAGCGGCCTAGCGGGAGGGAGTCGCTACGAGCAGTACTTC. Residues: CSASGLAGGSRYEQYF. This rearrangement joins TRBV20-1 to TRBJ2-7, with TRBD2 identical over 12 bases. Germline lookup yields CDR1 DFQATT and CDR2 SNEGSKA (reference sequence). Losses at the gene ends were 3 bases for V and 3 bases for J; bases not matched to a gene: 9. This CDR3 has 16 amino acids.

This clonotype was seen more than once but under ten times. The chain carries TRBV7-2 and TRBJ2-1; a weak D match, TRBD2 (5 bases). Trimming took 2 bases from V and 9 from J, leaving 11 bases between them. Germline V gene lookup returns CDR1 SGHTA and CDR2 FQGNSA. The CDR3 has 13 residues. DNA for the CDR3: TGTGCCAGCAGCTTAAACTTTCGGGGTGAGCAGTTCTTC. Residues: CASSLNFRGEQFF.

This clonotype was observed a few times. The rearrangement joins TRBV4-3 to TRBJ2-5, with TRBD2 identical over 11 bases. Germline-derived CDR1 and CDR2 are LGHNA and YSLEER. V dropped 1 base and J dropped 5; count of bases not matched to a gene: 3. The CDR3 sequence is 15 residues long. CDR3 in amino acids: CASSQGLAGSETQYF. For the CDR3, the DNA is TGCGCCAGCAGCCAAGGACTAGCGGGATCGGAGACCCAGTACTTC.

CDR3 coding DNA: TGCAGCGTTCCGGGACAGGGATTCAATGAGCAGTTCTTC. It yields the protein CSVPGQGFNEQFF. This chain links TRBV29-1 with TRBJ2-1; 9 nucleotides line up with TRBD1. CDR1 is SQVTM and CDR2 is ANQGSEA in the germline V gene. This CDR3 contains 13 residues. J lost 6 bases, V lost 5 bases, and 5 bases had no gene match.

The V gene is TRBV29-1, the J gene TRBJ1-2; D is unclear. This CDR3 contains 13 residues. Trimming cost V 2 bases and J 2 bases, with 9 bases left between them. Looked up from germline, CDR1 is SQVTM and CDR2 is ANQGSEA. CDR3 in amino acids: CSVEKTPNYGYTF. The CDR3 DNA is TGCAGCGTTGAAAAGACACCAAACTATGGCTACACCTTC.

This clonotype was seen a few times. The chain combines TRBV7-9 with TRBJ2-1; 7 bases align to TRBD1. CDR1 and CDR2 (germline): SEHNR, FQNEAQ (reference sequence). The CDR3 totals 13 residues. The J segment lost 9 bases and the V segment lost 3 bases, leaving 5 bases of the junction unmatched. The CDR3 spells CASSFRGKVEQFF. The CDR3 bases are TGTGCCAGCAGCTTCAGGGGGAAGGTTGAGCAGTTCTTC.

This clonotype has only a few counts. As DNA, the CDR3 is TGTGCCAGCAGCAATACAGGCCTCACTGAAGCTTTCTTT. Translating gives CASSNTGLTEAFF. The chain is built from TRBV7-3 and TRBJ1-1; a possible D gene is TRBD1 (5 bases). The CDR3 is 13 amino acids. Trimming took off 5 bases at V and 4 bases at J, with 11 bases between the two ends. CDR1 and CDR2 from the germline V gene are SGHTA and FQGTGA. The variable domain in full, with the rest retrieved from reference TRBV7-3 and TRBJ1-1, is GAGVSQTPSNKVTEKGKYVELRCDPISGHTALYWYRQSLGQGPEFLIYFQGTGAADDSGLPNDRFFAVRPEGSVSTLKIQRTERGDSAVYLCASSNTGLTEAFFGQGTRLTVV.

This clonotype has a single count. The conserved final phenylalanine or tryptophan is absent from the CDR3, which likely points to a read error. This sequence joins TRBV12-3 or TRBV12-4 and TRBJ1-6, with D perhaps TRBD1 (6 bases). The CDR3 runs to 19 residues. V lost 3 bases to trimming and J lost 0 bases, with 18 bases between them. The CDR3 loop is CASSFGAGARSSYNSPLHL. In DNA form, the CDR3 reads TGTGCCAGCAGTTTCGGGGCAGGGGCGAGGAGCTCCTATAATTCACCCCTCCACTTG.

The J gene is TRBJ1-2, the V gene TRBV20-1; 8 bases match TRBD1. The CDR3 is 14 amino acids. Unmatched junction bases numbered 6, after V lost 4 bases and J lost 2 bases. Germline V gene data show CDR1 as DFQATT and CDR2 as SNEGSKA (reference sequence). CDR3 coding DNA: TGCAGTGCTATTACCTGGACAGGGAACTATGGCTACACCTTC. It is translated as CSAITWTGNYGYTF.

In its sample, this clonotype was seen a few times. This sequence joins TRBV6-6 and TRBJ1-4; 9 positions match TRBD1. Germline CDR1 reads MNHNY; CDR2 reads SVGAGI (reference sequence). V dropped 7 bases and J dropped 10; count of bases not matched to a gene: 16. The CDR3 length is 16 residues. Written as DNA, the CDR3 is TGTGCCAGCAACCCGACTTTACAGGGGGCAGCTGGAAAACTGTTTTTT. It is translated as CASNPTLQGAAGKLFF.

The gene calls are TRBV4-1 and TRBJ2-1, with D maybe TRBD2 (5 bases). The CDR3 totals 17 residues. Looked up from germline, CDR1 is MGHRA and CDR2 is YSYEKL. V was trimmed by 0 bases and J by 0 bases, leaving 12 bases between them. CDR3 nucleotide sequence: TGCGCCAGCAGCCAAGAACGAGCGGCCAGCTCCTACAATGAGCAGTTCTTC. Encoded protein: CASSQERAASSYNEQFF.

This clonotype was counted a few times. This chain links TRBV10-3 with TRBJ2-3; D is ambiguous. The CDR3 is made up of 14 amino acids. V lost 8 bases, J lost 4 bases, and 16 bases lay in between. The germline gives CDR1 ENHRY, CDR2 SYGVKD. CDR3 loop: CAIHPFWWADTQYF. The CDR3 DNA is TGTGCCATCCACCCCTTTTGGTGGGCAGATACGCAGTATTTT.

This clonotype was seen only a few times. The chain is built from TRBV12-3 or TRBV12-4 and TRBJ1-1, with no clear D. This CDR3 contains 13 residues. V gave up 7 bases and J gave up 7 bases, with 16 bases separating them. CDR3 nucleotide sequence: TGTGCCAGCACCCCCCGGGCAGAAATTGAAGCTTTCTTT. Protein: CASTPRAEIEAFF.

The chain joins TRBV7-6 to TRBJ2-3; D not resolved. The CDR3 covers 14 residues. Deletions cut 5 bases from V and 0 bases from J, with 9 bases between. Germline CDR1 and CDR2: SGHVS and FNYEAQ. CDR3 in amino acids: CASSASPSTDTQYF. The CDR3 DNA reads as TGTGCCAGCAGCGCCTCCCCTAGCACAGATACGCAGTATTTT.

The chain is built from TRBV12-3 or TRBV12-4 and TRBJ1-2, with D possibly TRBD1 on 5 matching bases. The CDR3 consists of 13 residues. Trimming cost V 6 bases and J 4 bases, with 12 bases left between them. The CDR3 coding sequence is TGTGCCAGCAGGGGTACAGGCGGCTATGGCTACACCTTC. It translates to CASRGTGGYGYTF.

The chain uses TRBV7-3 and TRBJ2-1; D tentatively reads TRBD1 or TRBD2 (5 bases each). Germline CDR1 SGHTA, CDR2 FQGTGA. The CDR3 runs to 17 residues. Between the trimmed V and J ends, which lost 2 bases and 2 bases, there was a span of 16 bases. The CDR3: CASSLAGAFIPYNEQFF. The CDR3 nucleotides are TGTGCCAGCAGCTTAGCCGGGGCATTTATCCCCTACAATGAGCAGTTCTTC.

This clonotype was recorded a few times. The gene calls are TRBV5-1 and TRBJ1-2; weak D call: TRBD1 (5 bases). The CDR3 extends over 12 amino acids. Trimming cost V 1 base and J 8 bases, with 9 bases left between them. Germline CDR1 reads SGHRS; CDR2 reads YFSETQ. The CDR3 spells CASSLSREGYTF. In DNA, the CDR3 is TGCGCCAGCAGCTTGTCCAGGGAAGGCTACACCTTC.